This TCR beta chain came from a study of Tregs in tolerant kidney transplant recipients. Notes on the study in general: Validation in larger populations is needed because few patients were studied.

Unstimulated Tregs (CD4+CD25+CD127-) and CD4+CD25- non-Tregs were sorted from PBMCs. Notes on this clone: Its antigen is unidentified.

CDR3 length: 18 residues. The germline CDR1 and CDR2 sequences are KGHSH and LQKENI. Trimming stripped 1 base from V and 3 bases from J, with 18 bases between. Sequencing used immunoSEQ multiplex PCR; TCRdb keeps in-frame clones, though not all of them. The profile shows roughly 80,000 clones, 85% to 95% of them singletons. Sequenced material: Tregs from blood, taken before the transplant. This chain uses TRBV18 with TRBJ1-4; no clear D. This clonotype was obtained from a human donor who received a combined kidney and bone marrow transplant. CDR3 sequence: CASSPQQSRRGANEKLFF. The DNA for the CDR3 is TGTGCCAGCTCACCACAGCAGTCGCGGCGGGGAGCTAATGAAAAACTGTTTTTT.